These 24 T cell receptor beta chains came from one sample sequenced in a study of blood T cell repertoires in COVID-19. The table came from immunoSEQ multiplex PCR; TCRdb's copy has only in-frame clones and leaves some out. The table records under 50,000 clones, roughly nine tenths of them present only once. The sequenced material came from peripheral blood. These receptors were obtained from a man in his 70s with active COVID-19.

The chain links TRBV7-2 to TRBJ2-7; D perhaps matches TRBD1 (5 bases). CDR1 SGHTA and CDR2 FQGNSA come from the germline V gene. This CDR3 has 14 amino acids. Trimming shortened V by 1 base and J by 3 bases, and 10 bases separated the two germline ends. Here the CDR3 DNA reads TGTGCCAGCAGCTTAGGCCCACAGGACTACGAGCAGTACTTC. This codes for CASSLGPQDYEQYF.

This rearrangement joins TRBV2 to TRBJ2-2; 14 nucleotides match TRBD2. V shed 6 bases, J shed 4 bases, and the junction held 7 bases outside the gene matches. The CDR3 is 17 residues long. Per germline, CDR1 SNHLY and CDR2 FYNNEI. The CDR3 spells CASSRTSGRLGTGELFF. DNA of the CDR3: TGTGCCAGCAGCCGGACTAGCGGGAGGCTCGGCACCGGGGAGCTGTTTTTT.

The V and J genes are TRBV7-8 and TRBJ2-7, with TRBD1 matching over 8 bases. Trimming took 5 bases from V and 3 from J; bases not matched to a gene: 9. Per the germline V gene, CDR1 is SGHVS and CDR2 is FQNEAQ. CDR3 length equals 15 residues. CDR3 sequence (DNA): TGTGCCAGCAGCACCCTGGCAGGGGGCTACTACGAGCAGTACTTC. Translation: CASSTLAGGYYEQYF. The full variable domain, in which reference TRBV7-8 and TRBJ2-7 provide the parts outside the CDR3, is GAGVSQSPRYKVAKRGQDVALRCDPISGHVSLFWYQQALGQGPEFLTYFQNEAQLDKSGLPSDRFFAERPEGSVSTLKIQRTQQEDSAVYLCASSTLAGGYYEQYFGPGTRLTVT.

The chain combines TRBV12-3 or TRBV12-4 with TRBJ2-7, with D perhaps matching TRBD1 (5 bases). V lost 8 bases, J lost 7 bases, and 15 bases lay in between. This CDR3 has 12 amino acids. The CDR3 DNA follows: TGTGCCAGCGCCCCCCAAAAGGGGGAGCAGTACTTC. This codes for CASAPQKGEQYF.

This sequence joins TRBV5-1 and TRBJ2-3, with 9 bases fitting TRBD1. From germline, CDR1 is SGHRS and CDR2 YFSETQ. The CDR3 extends over 14 amino acids. Trimming cost V 5 bases and J 2 bases; bases outside gene matches: 3. The CDR3 protein is CASRQGASTDTQYF. Written as DNA, the CDR3 is TGCGCCAGCAGACAGGGGGCCTCCACAGATACGCAGTATTTT.

This CDR3 is CASRWLAGVYEQYF. CDR3 nucleotide sequence: TGTGCCAGCAGGTGGCTAGCGGGAGTCTACGAGCAGTACTTC. J is TRBJ2-7 and V is TRBV2; TRBD2 aligns across 10 bases. This CDR3 region has 14 residues. Trimming took 6 bases from V and 3 from J; bases not matched to a gene: 5. Germline CDR1 is SNHLY and CDR2 is FYNNEI.

V is TRBV7-2 and J is TRBJ1-6, with D tentatively TRBD1 (5 bases). The CDR3 covers 15 residues. Germline V lookup: CDR1 SGHTA, CDR2 FQGNSA. The V and J ends lost 3 bases and 8 bases respectively, with 14 bases between them. This chain's CDR3 is CASSFHGGSDSPLHF. CDR3 coding DNA: TGTGCCAGCAGCTTTCACGGGGGATCAGATTCACCCCTCCACTTT.

V and J are TRBV4-1 and TRBJ1-5, with D maybe TRBD1 (5 bases). CDR3 length: 15 residues. In germline, CDR1 is MGHRA, CDR2 YSYEKL. Trimming shortened V by 0 bases and J by 10 bases, and 16 bases separated the two germline ends. The DNA of the CDR3 is TGCGCCAGCAGCCAAGATGGGCAGGGAAGAGGACCCCAGCATTTT. It yields the protein CASSQDGQGRGPQHF.

V and J are TRBV27 and TRBJ2-5; D possibly corresponds to TRBD1 (6 bases). The V end was cut by 2 bases, the J end by 4 bases, with 14 bases between. The CDR3 spans 15 residues. Germline CDR1 is MNHEY and CDR2 is SMNVEV (reference sequence). The chain's CDR3 is CASSLRGFGRETQYF. The CDR3 DNA sequence: TGTGCCAGCAGTTTAAGGGGGTTCGGTAGAGAGACCCAGTACTTC.

This rearrangement joins TRBV6-6 to TRBJ1-1; no clear D gene. This CDR3 is built from 14 residues. Germline V CDR1 and CDR2: MNHNY, SVGAGI (reference sequence). V was cut by 3 bases and J by 0 bases, with 8 bases left in between. The CDR3 loop is CASSYTDLNTEAFF. The CDR3, as DNA: TGTGCCAGCAGTTATACCGACTTGAACACTGAAGCTTTCTTT.

The CDR3 reads CASSELAGGRKDTQYF. CDR3 DNA: TGTGCCAGCAGCGAGCTAGCGGGGGGGAGAAAAGATACGCAGTATTTT. The V call is TRBV9, the J call TRBJ2-3, with 12 nucleotides matching TRBD2. The ends lost 3 bases at V and 5 bases at J; junction bases unmatched: 7. The CDR3 is 16 amino acids. Germline V gives CDR1 SGDLS, CDR2 YYNGEE.

The rearrangement uses TRBV29-1 and TRBJ2-1, with a possible D match to TRBD2 (6 bases). CDR3 size: 12 residues. V lost 2 bases to trimming and J lost 12 bases, with 14 bases between them. Germline CDR1 and CDR2: SQVTM and ANQGSEA. CDR3 bases: TGCAGCGTTGAATGGCAACTAGCAGGGCAGTTCTTC. It codes for CSVEWQLAGQFF.

V is TRBV3-1 (or the pseudogene TRBV3-2) and J is TRBJ2-5; 11 bases fit TRBD1. Germline-derived CDR1 and CDR2 are LGHDT and YNNKEL (reference sequence). This CDR3 contains 17 residues. The V gene end was trimmed by 4 bases and the J gene end by 4 bases; junction bases not matched to a gene: 11. CDR3 bases: TGTGCCAGCAGCCCGGTCCCGGCGGACAGGGGGCGAGAGACCCAGTACTTC. Translated: CASSPVPADRGRETQYF.

The gene calls are TRBV11-2 and TRBJ2-3; TRBD2 might be the D (5 bases). Germline assignment: CDR1 SGHAT and CDR2 FQNNGV. V lost 2 bases to trimming and J lost 1 base, with 10 bases between them. The CDR3 is 15 residues long. CDR3 coding DNA: TGTGCCAGCAGCTTAAGGCTAGCCCGCACAGATACGCAGTATTTT. Encoded protein: CASSLRLARTDTQYF.

V usage is TRBV13 and J usage is TRBJ2-1; the D is unclear. Germline CDR1 and CDR2: PRHDT and FYEKMQ (reference sequence). The V end lost 4 bases, the J end lost 5 bases, and 24 bases lay between the germline ends. The CDR3 is 18 amino acids. The CDR3 region has the DNA TGTGCCAGCAGCTCCACCGTTAGTCCCCGACCCGACAACAATGAGCAGTTCTTC. It codes for CASSSTVSPRPDNNEQFF. Combining the CDR3 with reference TRBV13 and TRBJ2-1 gives the whole variable domain AAGVIQSPRHLIKEKRETATLKCYPIPRHDTVYWYQQGPGQDPQFLISFYEKMQSDKGSIPDRFSAQQFSDYHSELNMSSLELGDSALYFCASSSTVSPRPDNNEQFFGPGTRLTVL.

The rearrangement uses TRBV5-6 and TRBJ1-1; no firm D call. The CDR3 totals 14 residues. V lost 2 bases and J 0 bases, leaving 8 bases between the germline ends. CDR1 is SGHDT, CDR2 YYEEEE, per germline. The CDR3 DNA reads as TGTGCCAGCAGCTTTGGGCAGGTGAACACTGAAGCTTTCTTT. It translates to CASSFGQVNTEAFF. Based on the CDR3 plus reference TRBV5-6 and TRBJ1-1, the full variable domain is DAGVTQSPTHLIKTRGQQVTLRCSPKSGHDTVSWYQQALGQGPQFIFQYYEEEERQRGNFPDRFSGHQFPNYSSELNVNALLLGDSALYLCASSFGQVNTEAFFGQGTRLTVV.

This clone was seen a single time. The chain joins TRBV15 to TRBJ1-5; D uncertain. Germline V lookup: CDR1 LNHNV, CDR2 YYDKDF (reference sequence). V was pared by 0 bases and J by 7 bases, with 13 bases between. This CDR3 has 15 amino acids. The CDR3 protein is CATSRDLRDSQPQHF. The CDR3, as DNA: TGTGCCACCAGCAGAGATTTGAGGGATAGCCAGCCCCAGCATTTT.

This chain joins TRBV5-1 and TRBJ2-3, with TRBD1 matching over 7 bases. CDR3 length: 14 residues. The germline V gene encodes CDR1 SGHRS and CDR2 YFSETQ. J gave up 5 bases and V 1 base, and 4 bases lay outside the gene matches. CDR3 region: CASSLYPGGDTQYF. CDR3 nucleotides: TGCGCCAGCAGCTTGTACCCAGGGGGAGATACGCAGTATTTT.

This clone was observed once. The J gene is TRBJ2-5, the V gene TRBV11-2, with 13 bases aligning to TRBD2. The CDR3 totals 15 residues. J lost 4 bases, V lost 5 bases, and 4 bases had no gene match. In germline, CDR1 is SGHAT, CDR2 FQNNGV. The CDR3 reads CASSPRTSGRETQYF. The CDR3 region has the DNA TGTGCCAGCAGCCCCCGGACTAGCGGGAGAGAGACCCAGTACTTC. Based on the CDR3 plus reference TRBV11-2 and TRBJ2-5, the full variable domain is EAGVAQSPRYKIIEKRQSVAFWCNPISGHATLYWYQQILGQGPKLLIQFQNNGVVDDSQLPKDRFSAERLKGVDSTLKIQPAKLEDSAVYLCASSPRTSGRETQYFGPGTRLLVL.

This chain connects TRBV18 to TRBJ2-7; 7 bases map to TRBD2. J was trimmed by 0 bases and V by 3 bases; bases with no gene match: 8. CDR1 is KGHSH and CDR2 is LQKENI in the germline V gene. There are 16 residues in the CDR3. The CDR3 region has the DNA TGTGCCAGCTCACCCCGCGCCGGGACTAACTCCTACGAGCAGTACTTC. Translated, it gives CASSPRAGTNSYEQYF. Supplemented by reference TRBV18 and TRBJ2-7, the full variable domain reads NAGVMQNPRHLVRRRGQEARLRCSPMKGHSHVYWYRQLPEEGLKFMVYLQKENIIDESGMPKERFSAEFPKEGPSILRIQQVVRGDSAAYFCASSPRAGTNSYEQYFGPGTRLTVT.

V and J are TRBV4-3 and TRBJ2-1; D may be TRBD2 (5 bases). Trimming stripped 0 bases from V and 7 bases from J, with 16 bases between. The CDR3 runs 16 residues. The germline V gene encodes CDR1 LGHNA and CDR2 YSLEER. The CDR3 coding sequence is TGCGCCAGCAGCCAAGATTGGGCCCCCCGAGGGAATGAGCAGTTCTTC. Translation: CASSQDWAPRGNEQFF.

The chain links TRBV7-2 to TRBJ1-5, with a possible D match to TRBD1 (6 bases). Germline CDR1 reads SGHTA; CDR2 reads FQGNSA. V gave up 4 bases and J gave up 7 bases, with 14 bases separating them. This CDR3 spans 14 amino acids. The CDR3 region has the DNA TGTGCCAGCAGCTCAGACCGGGGGGGCCAGCCCCAGCATTTT. It yields the protein CASSSDRGGQPQHF.

The rearrangement links TRBV28 to TRBJ1-1; D possibly corresponds to TRBD1 (6 bases). This CDR3 is built from 16 residues. Between the trimmed V and J ends, which lost 2 bases and 5 bases, there was a span of 18 bases. Germline-derived CDR1 and CDR2 are MDHEN and SYDVKM. The CDR3 spells CASSLIKVTGRTEAFF. The DNA of the CDR3 is TGTGCCAGCAGTTTAATAAAAGTAACAGGGCGAACTGAAGCTTTCTTT.

The CDR3 sequence is CASGKSGSSSYEQYF. In DNA, the CDR3 is TGTGCCAGCGGCAAGAGCGGGAGCAGCTCCTACGAGCAGTACTTC. This chain connects TRBV6-5 to TRBJ2-7; 8 bases line up with TRBD2. In germline, CDR1 is MNHEY, CDR2 SVGAGI. The ends lost 8 bases at V and 0 bases at J; junction bases unmatched: 9. CDR3 size: 15 residues.